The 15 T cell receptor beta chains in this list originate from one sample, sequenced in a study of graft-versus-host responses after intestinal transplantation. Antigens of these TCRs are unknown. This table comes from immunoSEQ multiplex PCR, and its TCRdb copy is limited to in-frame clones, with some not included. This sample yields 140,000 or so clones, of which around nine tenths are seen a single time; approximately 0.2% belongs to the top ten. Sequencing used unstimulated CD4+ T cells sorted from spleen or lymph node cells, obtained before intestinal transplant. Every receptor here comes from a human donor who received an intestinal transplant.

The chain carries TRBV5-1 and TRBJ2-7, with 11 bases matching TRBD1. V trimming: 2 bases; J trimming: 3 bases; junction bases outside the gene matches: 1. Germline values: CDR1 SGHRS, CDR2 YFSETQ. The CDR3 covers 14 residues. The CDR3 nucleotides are TGCGCCAGCAGCTTTGGGACAGGGGGCTACGAGCAGTACTTC. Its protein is CASSFGTGGYEQYF.

Written as DNA, the CDR3 is TGTGCCAGCGAACGGGACAGGCTTTCCTACGAGCAGTACTTC. Translation gives CASERDRLSYEQYF. This sequence joins TRBV6-1 and TRBJ2-7, with 8 bases lining up with TRBD1. The germline CDR1 and CDR2 sequences are MNHNS and SASEGT. This CDR3 comprises 14 residues. The junction had 7 bases not matched to a gene; V was cut back by 8 bases and J by 1 base.

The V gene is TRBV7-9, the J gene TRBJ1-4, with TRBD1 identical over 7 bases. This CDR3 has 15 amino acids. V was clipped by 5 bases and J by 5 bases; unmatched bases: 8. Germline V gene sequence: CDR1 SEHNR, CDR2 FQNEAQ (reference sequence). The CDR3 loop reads CASSARDSSNEKLFF. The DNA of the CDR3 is TGTGCCAGCAGCGCCCGGGACAGCTCCAATGAAAAACTGTTTTTT.

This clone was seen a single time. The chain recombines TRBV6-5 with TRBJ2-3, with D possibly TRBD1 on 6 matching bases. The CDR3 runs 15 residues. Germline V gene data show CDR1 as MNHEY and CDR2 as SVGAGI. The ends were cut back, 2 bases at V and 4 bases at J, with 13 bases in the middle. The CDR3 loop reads CASSYTGFVADTQYF. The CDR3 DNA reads TGTGCCAGCAGTTACACAGGGTTCGTGGCAGATACGCAGTATTTT.

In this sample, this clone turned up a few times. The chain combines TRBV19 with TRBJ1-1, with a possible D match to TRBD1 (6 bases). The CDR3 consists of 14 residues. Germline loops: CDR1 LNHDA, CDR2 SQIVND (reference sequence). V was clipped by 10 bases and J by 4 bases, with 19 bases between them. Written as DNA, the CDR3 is TGTGCCACTAGAGTCAGGAGAGGGGGCACTGAAGCTTTCTTT. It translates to CATRVRRGGTEAFF. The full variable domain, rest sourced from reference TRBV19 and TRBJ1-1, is DGGITQSPKYLFRKEGQNVTLSCEQNLNHDAMYWYRQDPGQGLRLIYYSQIVNDFQKGDIAEGYSVSREKKESFPLTVTSAQKNPTAFYLCATRVRRGGTEAFFGQGTRLTVV.

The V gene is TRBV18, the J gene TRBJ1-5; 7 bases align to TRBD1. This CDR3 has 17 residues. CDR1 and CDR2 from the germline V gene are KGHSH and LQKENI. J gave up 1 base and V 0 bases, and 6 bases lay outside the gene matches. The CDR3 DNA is TGTGCCAGCTCACCACCGGGGGAACAGGGGAGCAATCAGCCCCAGCATTTT. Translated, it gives CASSPPGEQGSNQPQHF.

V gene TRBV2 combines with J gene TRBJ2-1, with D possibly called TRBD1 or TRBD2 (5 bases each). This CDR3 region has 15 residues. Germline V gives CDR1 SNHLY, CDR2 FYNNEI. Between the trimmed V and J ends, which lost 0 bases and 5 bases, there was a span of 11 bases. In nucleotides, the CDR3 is TGTGCCAGCAGTGAAGCTACTCGGGGACACAATGAGCAGTTCTTC. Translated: CASSEATRGHNEQFF.

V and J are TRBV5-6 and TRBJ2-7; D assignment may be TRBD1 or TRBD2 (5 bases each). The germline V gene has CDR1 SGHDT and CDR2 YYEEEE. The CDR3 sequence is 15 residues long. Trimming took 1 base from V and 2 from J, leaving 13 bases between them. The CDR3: CASSLTGGYPYEQYF. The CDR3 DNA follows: TGTGCCAGCAGCTTGACTGGGGGTTATCCCTACGAGCAGTACTTC.

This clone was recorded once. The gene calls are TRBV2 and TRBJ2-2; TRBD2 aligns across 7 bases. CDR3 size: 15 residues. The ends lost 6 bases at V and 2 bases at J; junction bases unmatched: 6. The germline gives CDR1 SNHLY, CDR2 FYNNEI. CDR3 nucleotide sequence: TGTGCCAGCAGCCGGGACTATACTAACACCGGGGAGCTGTTTTTT. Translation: CASSRDYTNTGELFF. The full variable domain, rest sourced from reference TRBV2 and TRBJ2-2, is EPEVTQTPSHQVTQMGQEVILRCVPISNHLYFYWYRQILGQKVEFLVSFYNNEISEKSEIFDDQFSVERPDGSNFTLKIRSTKLEDSAMYFCASSRDYTNTGELFFGEGSRLTVL.

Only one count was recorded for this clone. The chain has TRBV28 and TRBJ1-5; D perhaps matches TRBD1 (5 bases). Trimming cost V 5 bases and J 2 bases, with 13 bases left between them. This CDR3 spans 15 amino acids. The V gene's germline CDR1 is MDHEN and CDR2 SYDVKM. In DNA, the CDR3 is TGTGCCAGCAGTCCCCGGGACGTGGGCAATCAGCCCCAGCATTTT. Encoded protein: CASSPRDVGNQPQHF.

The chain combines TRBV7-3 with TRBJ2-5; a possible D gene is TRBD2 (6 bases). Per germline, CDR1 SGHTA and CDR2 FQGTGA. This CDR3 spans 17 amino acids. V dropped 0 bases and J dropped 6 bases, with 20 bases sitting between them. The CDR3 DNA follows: TGTGCCAGCAGCTTAACGAGCACTAGCAGTGATCAAAAGACCCAGTACTTC. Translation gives CASSLTSTSSDQKTQYF.

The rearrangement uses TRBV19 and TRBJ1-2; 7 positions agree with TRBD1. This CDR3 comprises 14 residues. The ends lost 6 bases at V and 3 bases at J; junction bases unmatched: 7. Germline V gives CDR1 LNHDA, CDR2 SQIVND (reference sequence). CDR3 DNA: TGTGCCAGTAGAAAAAAAGGGGGCGACTATGGCTACACCTTC. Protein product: CASRKKGGDYGYTF.

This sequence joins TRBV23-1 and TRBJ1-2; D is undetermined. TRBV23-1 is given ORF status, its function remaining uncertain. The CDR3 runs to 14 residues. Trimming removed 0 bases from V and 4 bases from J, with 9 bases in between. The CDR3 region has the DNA TGCGCCAGCAGTCAATCAGGCATACCCTATGGCTACACCTTC. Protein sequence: CASSQSGIPYGYTF.

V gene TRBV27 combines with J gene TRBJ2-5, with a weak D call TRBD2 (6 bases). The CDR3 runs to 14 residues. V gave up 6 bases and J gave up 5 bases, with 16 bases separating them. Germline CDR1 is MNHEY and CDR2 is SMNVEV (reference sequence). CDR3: CASSPRGLYETQYF. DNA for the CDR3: TGTGCCAGCAGCCCCCGGGGACTTTACGAGACCCAGTACTTC.

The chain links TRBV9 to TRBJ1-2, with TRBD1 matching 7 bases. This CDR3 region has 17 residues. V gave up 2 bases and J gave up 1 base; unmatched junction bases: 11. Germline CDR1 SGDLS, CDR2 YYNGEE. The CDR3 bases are TGTGCCAGCAGCGTTTCCCTGGACAGGACGATTAACTATGGCTACACCTTC. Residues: CASSVSLDRTINYGYTF.